This T cell receptor (beta chain) was sequenced for a study of cytomegalovirus exposure and HLA in healthy donors. PCR involved 60 Vbeta and 13 Jbeta primers. The table came from immunoSEQ multiplex PCR; TCRdb's copy has only in-frame clones and leaves some out. The sample has around 130,000 clones; about 83% are singletons. The CDR3 contains 15 residues. V gave up 4 bases and J gave up 5 bases, with 18 bases separating them. In germline, CDR1 is MNHEY, CDR2 SMNVEV (reference sequence). Study observations and caveats: Previously analyzed data showed that most TCR beta V segments were productive at a frequency of about 90% or about 30%. CMV serostatus was the only recorded immune exposure for donors. Accurate prediction of most subjects' HLA-A and HLA-B alleles from TCR beta sequences was reported.

Of note for this clone: What it binds is unknown.

Sequencing was carried out using PBMCs. This rearrangement joins TRBV27 to TRBJ2-7, with a possible D match to TRBD2 (6 bases). The TCR originated in a girl aged 2 to 10 in good health and CMV-seronegative. The CDR3: CASSSSWREPHEQYF. The CDR3 region has the DNA TGTGCCAGCAGTTCGTCGTGGCGGGAACCCCACGAGCAGTACTTC.